The sequence of this T cell receptor beta chain was determined in a study of cytomegalovirus exposure and HLA in healthy donors. As for the study in general: Tens of millions of unique TCRs from HLA-typed donors were held in an early release of data.

As regards this clone: The antigen is not known.

Study-wide results and limits: It was about 180 TCR beta chains that were listed as cytomegalovirus-associated. Presence/absence comparisons presumed near-even sequencing depth among donors.

This CDR3 is 16 amino acids long. CDR1 and CDR2 (germline): SGHDN, FVKESK. V lost 4 bases, J lost 0 bases, and 7 bases stayed unmatched. 13 Jbeta primers and 60 Vbeta primers were used for the PCR. Data came from immunoSEQ multiplex PCR; TCRdb stores just in-frame clones and leaves some out. There are 150,000 to 200,000 clones in the sample; 70% to 80% occur only once, and approximately 2.1% lies in the top ten. The receptor comes from a woman aged 30 to 39 in good health and CMV-seropositive. This rearrangement joins TRBV14 to TRBJ1-1; 8 bases match TRBD1. Sequences were obtained from PBMCs. The CDR3: CASSPRTGTMNTEAFF. The CDR3 bases are TGTGCCAGCAGCCCCCGGACAGGGACCATGAACACTGAAGCTTTCTTT.